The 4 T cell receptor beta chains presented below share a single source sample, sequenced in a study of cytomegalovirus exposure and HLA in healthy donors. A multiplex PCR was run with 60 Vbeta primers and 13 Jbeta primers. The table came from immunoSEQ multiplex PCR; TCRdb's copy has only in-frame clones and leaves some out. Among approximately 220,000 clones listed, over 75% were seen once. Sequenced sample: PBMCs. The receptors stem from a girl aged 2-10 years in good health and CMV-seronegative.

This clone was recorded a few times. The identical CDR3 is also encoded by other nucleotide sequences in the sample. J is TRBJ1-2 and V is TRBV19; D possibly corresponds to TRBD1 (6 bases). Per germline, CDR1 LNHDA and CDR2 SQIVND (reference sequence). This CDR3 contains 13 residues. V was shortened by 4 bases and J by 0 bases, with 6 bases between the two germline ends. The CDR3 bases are TGTGCCAGTAGTAGGGACACTAACTATGGCTACACCTTC. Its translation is CASSRDTNYGYTF. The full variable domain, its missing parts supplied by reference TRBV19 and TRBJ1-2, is DGGITQSPKYLFRKEGQNVTLSCEQNLNHDAMYWYRQDPGQGLRLIYYSQIVNDFQKGDIAEGYSVSREKKESFPLTVTSAQKNPTAFYLCASSRDTNYGYTFGSGTRLTVV.

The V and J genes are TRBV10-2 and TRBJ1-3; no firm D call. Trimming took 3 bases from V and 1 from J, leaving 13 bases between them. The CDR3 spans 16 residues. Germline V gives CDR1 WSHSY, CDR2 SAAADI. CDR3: CASSDPLGGSGNTIYF. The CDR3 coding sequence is TGCGCCAGCAGTGATCCCCTAGGCGGTTCTGGAAACACCATATATTTT.

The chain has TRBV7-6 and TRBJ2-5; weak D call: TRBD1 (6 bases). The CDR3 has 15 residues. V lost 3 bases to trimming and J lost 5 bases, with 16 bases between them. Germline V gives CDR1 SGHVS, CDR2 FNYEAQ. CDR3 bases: TGTGCCAGCAGCTTGGAGACAGGTCACGCGGAGACCCAGTACTTC. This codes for CASSLETGHAETQYF.

The CDR3 DNA follows: TGTGCCAGCAGGACAGGGGGCCCCACTGAAGCTTTCTTT. Translated: CASRTGGPTEAFF. V and J are TRBV28 and TRBJ1-1; 10 nucleotides agree with TRBD1. The CDR3 totals 13 residues. J was trimmed by 4 bases and V by 6 bases; bases with no gene match: 2. Germline values: CDR1 MDHEN, CDR2 SYDVKM.